These 28 T cell receptor beta chains share one sample of origin, sequenced in a study of blood T cell repertoires in COVID-19. The assay was immunoSEQ multiplex PCR, and TCRdb's table has in-frame clones only and misses some. The profile shows about 160,000 clones, roughly 81% of them singletons. Sequenced: peripheral blood. These receptors were collected from a woman aged 50 to 60 with COVID-19, enrolled during active disease.

The genes are TRBV7-9 and TRBJ1-2, with D perhaps matching TRBD1 (5 bases). The V and J ends lost 3 bases and 0 bases respectively, with 17 bases between them. The CDR3 sequence is 17 residues long. Germline V gives CDR1 SEHNR, CDR2 FQNEAQ (reference sequence). CDR3 protein: CASSFPAGDRSNYGYTF. CDR3 DNA sequence: TGTGCCAGCAGCTTCCCAGCGGGGGACCGCTCTAACTATGGCTACACCTTC.

CDR3 amino acids: CASSPTGLQETQYF. The CDR3 DNA is TGTGCCAGCTCTCCTACAGGGCTCCAAGAGACCCAGTACTTC. The rearrangement links TRBV18 to TRBJ2-5, with D maybe TRBD1 (6 bases). Trimming took 6 bases from V and 1 from J, leaving 12 bases between them. The germline CDR1 and CDR2 sequences are KGHSH and LQKENI. The CDR3 has 14 residues.

The chain carries TRBV7-2 and TRBJ2-2, with a weak D call TRBD1 (6 bases). CDR3 size: 15 residues. The V end was cut by 1 base, the J end by 5 bases, with 11 bases between. Germline assignment: CDR1 SGHTA and CDR2 FQGNSA. Here the CDR3 DNA reads TGTGCCAGCAGCTTAGATACAGGGTCGACCGGGGAGCTGTTTTTT. It is translated as CASSLDTGSTGELFF.

The genes are TRBV5-6 and TRBJ1-5; weak D call: TRBD1 (5 bases). This CDR3 is built from 15 residues. V dropped 2 bases and J dropped 1 base, with 10 bases sitting between them. Germline CDR1 and CDR2: SGHDT and YYEEEE. DNA for the CDR3: TGTGCCAGCAGCTTTTACGGGGGAAGCAATCAGCCCCAGCATTTT. Its protein product is CASSFYGGSNQPQHF.

The rearrangement joins TRBV19 to TRBJ1-1; no clear D. Germline CDR1 reads LNHDA; CDR2 reads SQIVND (reference sequence). Trimming pared 7 bases from V and 0 bases from J, leaving 9 bases between. The CDR3 is 13 amino acids. The CDR3 reads CASIEQLNTEAFF. The CDR3 region has the DNA TGTGCCAGTATTGAGCAACTGAACACTGAAGCTTTCTTT.

V is TRBV5-1 and J is TRBJ2-5; 7 bases are a match to TRBD2. In germline, CDR1 is SGHRS, CDR2 YFSETQ. V shed 0 bases and J 3 bases; nucleotides not matched to a gene: 2. This CDR3 is built from 14 residues. CDR3 nucleotides: TGCGCCAGCAGCTTGGAAGGACTAGAAGAGACCCAGTACTTC. Protein: CASSLEGLEETQYF.

The gene calls are TRBV2 and TRBJ2-3; TRBD1 is a possible D gene (5 bases). From germline, CDR1 is SNHLY and CDR2 FYNNEI. This CDR3 is 14 amino acids long. Trimming left V 6 bases short and J 0 bases short, with 10 bases between. The CDR3 DNA reads TGTGCCAGCAGGGGGCATCCTAGCACAGATACGCAGTATTTT. Encoded protein: CASRGHPSTDTQYF.

This clone has only a few counts. Mismatch with germline at one junction end may stem from a read error. The chain has TRBV7-9 and TRBJ1-4, with a tentative D call TRBD1 (5 bases). Germline CDR1 reads SEHNR; CDR2 reads FQNEAQ (reference sequence). The CDR3 runs 15 residues. The CDR3 DNA reads as TGTGCCAGCAGTTTAGGCAGGGTGGAGAATGAAAAACTGTTTTTT. Translated, it gives CASSLGRVENEKLFF.

With regard to this clone: The sample holds other DNA sequences that translate to the same CDR3. This chain uses TRBV7-9 with TRBJ1-1; D is perhaps TRBD1 (5 bases). This CDR3 spans 11 amino acids. CDR1 and CDR2 from the germline V gene are SEHNR and FQNEAQ (reference sequence). V lost 6 bases to trimming and J lost 5 bases, with 7 bases between them. The CDR3 sequence is CASSQGTEAFF. For the CDR3, the DNA is TGTGCCAGCAGTCAGGGAACTGAAGCTTTCTTT. Full variable domain (missing parts from reference TRBV7-9 and TRBJ1-1): DTGVSQNPRHKITKRGQNVTFRCDPISEHNRLYWYRQTLGQGPEFLTYFQNEAQLEKSRLLSDRFSAERPKGSFSTLEIQRTEQGDSAMYLCASSQGTEAFFGQGTRLTVV.

This chain uses TRBV4-2 with TRBJ1-2; 11 positions agree with TRBD1. CDR1 LGHNA and CDR2 YNFKEQ come from the germline V gene. The CDR3 totals 15 residues. V lost 4 bases to trimming and J lost 8 bases; unmatched junction nucleotides: 9. The CDR3 nucleotides read TGTGCCAGCAGCCGCTCTGGACAGGGGGCCGGGGGCTACACCTTC. It specifies CASSRSGQGAGGYTF.

The J gene is TRBJ2-7, the V gene TRBV6-2 or TRBV6-3, with D possibly TRBD1 on 5 matching bases. V lost 5 bases to trimming and J lost 0 bases, with 14 bases between them. The CDR3 consists of 15 residues. Per the germline V gene, CDR1 is MNHEY and CDR2 is SVGEGT. CDR3 protein: CASSPGKGPSYEQYF. The CDR3 nucleotides read TGTGCCAGCAGTCCAGGGAAAGGGCCCTCCTACGAGCAGTACTTC.

The V gene is TRBV6-5, the J gene TRBJ1-1, with D possibly being TRBD1 (6 bases). The V end was cut by 10 bases, the J end by 4 bases, with 19 bases between. Per the germline V gene, CDR1 is MNHEY and CDR2 is SVGAGI. CDR3 length: 14 residues. CDR3 protein: CATLHGGAGTEAFF. CDR3 sequence (DNA): TGTGCCACCCTACACGGGGGGGCTGGCACTGAAGCTTTCTTT.

V usage is TRBV12-5 and J usage is TRBJ2-2, with a weak D call TRBD1 (5 bases). Per germline, CDR1 LGHNT and CDR2 FRNRAP. This CDR3 is built from 14 residues. Between the trimmed V and J ends, which lost 0 bases and 6 bases, there was a span of 8 bases. In DNA form, the CDR3 reads TGTGCTAGTGGTTTGGTAAGGGGTTCCGGGGAGCTGTTTTTT. Encoded protein: CASGLVRGSGELFF.

This clone was seen a single time. The chain employs TRBV9 and TRBJ1-3, with 9 bases fitting TRBD1. The trim removed 4 bases at V and 0 bases at J, leaving 17 bases unmatched. The CDR3 has 20 residues. CDR1 is SGDLS and CDR2 is YYNGEE in the germline V gene. The CDR3 region is CASSPDPGTGLRGSGNTIYF. CDR3 bases: TGTGCCAGCAGCCCTGACCCCGGGACAGGGTTAAGGGGCTCTGGAAACACCATATATTTT.

A remark on this clone: This sample includes further DNA sequences coding for the same CDR3. V is TRBV6-5 and J is TRBJ2-7, with 7 nucleotides matching TRBD1. The V segment lost 7 bases and the J segment 2 bases; nucleotides outside the gene matches: 2. Germline V gene lookup returns CDR1 MNHEY and CDR2 SVGAGI. The CDR3 consists of 12 residues. The CDR3 loop is CASKQGPYEQYF. The CDR3 nucleotides are TGTGCCAGCAAACAGGGGCCCTACGAGCAGTACTTC.

The chain recombines TRBV7-2 with TRBJ1-5, with 8 bases that match TRBD1. Germline CDR1 reads SGHTA; CDR2 reads FQGNSA. V dropped 4 bases and J dropped 0; count of bases not matched to a gene: 2. This CDR3 spans 15 amino acids. CDR3 sequence (DNA): TGTGCCAGCAGCTCGGACAGGGCTAGCAATCAGCCCCAGCATTTT. It is translated as CASSSDRASNQPQHF. Full variable domain (remainder filled in from reference TRBV7-2 and TRBJ1-5): GAGVSQSPSNKVTEKGKDVELRCDPISGHTALYWYRQSLGQGLEFLIYFQGNSAPDKSGLPSDRFSAERTGGSVSTLTIQRTQQEDSAVYLCASSSDRASNQPQHFGDGTRLSIL.

The chain joins TRBV6-6 to TRBJ1-6; D remains ambiguous. Trimming removed 0 bases at V and 7 bases at J, with 7 bases between. Germline CDR1 is MNHNY and CDR2 is SVGAGI (reference sequence). The CDR3 is made up of 14 amino acids. The CDR3 spells CASSYSEKNSPLHF. The CDR3 DNA follows: TGTGCCAGCAGTTACTCGGAGAAGAATTCACCCCTCCACTTT.

Here the CDR3 DNA reads TGTGCCAGCAGTACTCCGGGACAGGGGCTAGGCGAGCAGTACTTC. This sequence encodes CASSTPGQGLGEQYF. The J gene is TRBJ2-7, the V gene TRBV27; TRBD1 matches at 10 bases. V trimming: 5 bases; J trimming: 6 bases; junction bases outside the gene matches: 10. The germline gives CDR1 MNHEY, CDR2 SMNVEV (reference sequence). The CDR3 loop spans 15 amino acids.

The rearrangement uses TRBV11-2 and TRBJ1-4; a possible D gene is TRBD1 (5 bases). Between the trimmed V and J ends, which lost 5 bases and 0 bases, there was a span of 16 bases. CDR3 length equals 17 residues. Per germline, CDR1 SGHAT and CDR2 FQNNGV. As DNA, the CDR3 is TGTGCCAGCAGCGAAGGGGCAGGGTTAACAACTAATGAAAAACTGTTTTTT. It translates to CASSEGAGLTTNEKLFF. Full variable domain (rest looked up from reference TRBV11-2 and TRBJ1-4): EAGVAQSPRYKIIEKRQSVAFWCNPISGHATLYWYQQILGQGPKLLIQFQNNGVVDDSQLPKDRFSAERLKGVDSTLKIQPAKLEDSAVYLCASSEGAGLTTNEKLFFGSGTQLSVL.

The J gene is TRBJ2-5, the V gene TRBV7-6, with TRBD1 matching 7 bases. CDR1 SGHVS and CDR2 FNYEAQ come from the germline V gene. Trimming at V came to 7 bases and at J to 4 bases, leaving 12 bases not matched to a gene. The CDR3 consists of 15 residues. CDR3 bases: TGTGCCAGCATCCACCCTCCGGGACAGTCAGAGACCCAGTACTTC. This gives the protein CASIHPPGQSETQYF.

This chain links TRBV7-9 with TRBJ2-7, with TRBD2 identical over 9 bases. This CDR3 region has 17 residues. Germline V gene lookup returns CDR1 SEHNR and CDR2 FQNEAQ (reference sequence). J gave up 0 bases and V 5 bases, and 11 bases lay outside the gene matches. This CDR3 reads CASSPLAGALISYEQYF. The CDR3 coding sequence is TGTGCCAGCAGCCCATTAGCGGGGGCCCTGATCTCCTACGAGCAGTACTTC. Using reference TRBV7-9 and TRBJ2-7 for the parts outside the CDR3, the full variable domain is DTGVSQNPRHKITKRGQNVTFRCDPISEHNRLYWYRQTLGQGPEFLTYFQNEAQLEKSRLLSDRFSAERPKGSFSTLEIQRTEQGDSAMYLCASSPLAGALISYEQYFGPGTRLTVT.

This clone has ten or more counts. The rearrangement joins TRBV4-2 to TRBJ1-4, with a weak D call TRBD1 (6 bases). The CDR3 is made up of 17 amino acids. Germline values: CDR1 LGHNA, CDR2 YNFKEQ. The V and J ends lost 0 bases and 8 bases respectively, with 19 bases between them. In nucleotides, the CDR3 is TGTGCCAGCAGCCAAGATATACAGTCAGGGGCAGGGGAAAAACTGTTTTTT. This gives the protein CASSQDIQSGAGEKLFF.

CDR3 sequence reads: CASSAGRGSYEQYF. The DNA of the CDR3 is TGTGCCAGCAGTGCGGGTCGAGGGTCCTACGAGCAGTACTTC. J is TRBJ2-7 and V is TRBV2; D is perhaps TRBD2 (5 bases). The CDR3 consists of 14 residues. Trimming stripped 4 bases from V and 1 base from J, with 11 bases between. Germline V lookup: CDR1 SNHLY, CDR2 FYNNEI. Combining the CDR3 with reference TRBV2 and TRBJ2-7 gives the whole variable domain EPEVTQTPSHQVTQMGQEVILRCVPISNHLYFYWYRQILGQKVEFLVSFYNNEISEKSEIFDDQFSVERPDGSNFTLKIRSTKLEDSAMYFCASSAGRGSYEQYFGPGTRLTVT.

The chain recombines TRBV3-1 (or the pseudogene TRBV3-2) with TRBJ1-2; D call uncertain. The germline V and J ends were trimmed by 5 bases and 4 bases, with 14 bases remaining between them. Germline V gene lookup returns CDR1 LGHDT and CDR2 YNNKEL (reference sequence). This CDR3 comprises 14 residues. CDR3 nucleotide sequence: TGTGCCAGCAGCGACTACCTGGATGGCTATGGCTACACCTTC. Protein product: CASSDYLDGYGYTF.

The rearrangement joins TRBV19 to TRBJ2-3, with 8 bases fitting TRBD2. Germline V gene sequence: CDR1 LNHDA, CDR2 SQIVND (reference sequence). The CDR3 covers 14 residues. V gave up 10 bases and J gave up 2 bases; unmatched junction bases: 8. The DNA of the CDR3 is TGTGCCACCTTAGCGGGGAAGTACACAGATACGCAGTATTTT. Translating it yields CATLAGKYTDTQYF.

V and J are TRBV3-1 (or the pseudogene TRBV3-2) and TRBJ1-6; the D gene is possibly TRBD1 (6 bases). The length of the CDR3 is 14 residues. Trimming pared 4 bases from V and 7 bases from J, leaving 11 bases between. Germline CDR1 LGHDT, CDR2 YNNKEL (reference sequence). CDR3 DNA: TGTGCCAGCAGCCCTGGACAGCAGAATTCACCCCTCCACTTT. Translation: CASSPGQQNSPLHF.

The rearrangement links TRBV3-1 (or the pseudogene TRBV3-2) to TRBJ2-1, with 8 bases lining up with TRBD2. The V and J ends lost 0 bases and 7 bases, in that order; junction bases with no gene match: 8. In germline, CDR1 is LGHDT, CDR2 YNNKEL (reference sequence). The CDR3 is 16 residues long. The CDR3 spells CASSQDPGGLGNEQFF. The CDR3 DNA sequence: TGTGCCAGCAGCCAAGATCCGGGGGGGTTGGGGAATGAGCAGTTCTTC.

This chain uses TRBV30 with TRBJ2-3, with TRBD1 matching 8 bases. Germline V CDR1 and CDR2: GTSNPN, SVGIG (reference sequence). The CDR3 loop spans 15 amino acids. V was pared by 3 bases and J by 2 bases, with 7 bases of the junction left unmatched. As DNA, the CDR3 is TGTGCCTGGAGCTCAGGGGGCCAGCTCACAGATACGCAGTATTTT. Protein sequence: CAWSSGGQLTDTQYF. Full variable domain (missing parts from reference TRBV30 and TRBJ2-3): SQTIHQWPATLVQPVGSPLSLECTVEGTSNPNLYWYRQAAGRGLQLLFYSVGIGQISSEVPQNLSASRPQDRQFILSSKKLLLSDSGFYLCAWSSGGQLTDTQYFGPGTRLTVL.